This entry features one TCR beta chain sequence. Its antigen target is currently unknown. No qualities accompany the bases; no much larger clone lies one base away. TCRdb records Illumina HiSeq 1500 as the sequencer. TCRdb ran its own pipeline on the public reads, namely fastp trimming at Q25 and MiXCR clone calling, and kept in-frame beta chains. Rows matching on CDR3 protein sequence are summarized as one entry with the most common DNA and genes. This sample holds about 470,000 distinct CDR3 sequences; roughly 43% were observed only once. The ten largest clones represent about 39% of the sample. The intended sense of this specimen's treatment or condition label: in vitro stimulation with specific CMV peptide epitopes to enrich CMV-specific T cells. This specimen comes from a study of T cell repertoires in cytomegalovirus infection (dated by TCRdb to 2018 to 2020). Regarding the complete study: The peptide stimulations were aimed at well-studied HLA-B-restricted epitopes as well as recently identified HLA-C-restricted CMV epitopes, whose presentation resists viral immunomodulation. Because public TCR beta signatures pointed to carriage of CMV infection together with the matching HLA type, the HLA type of each donor mattered for the analysis.

The germline V gene provides CDR1 SGHTA and CDR2 FQGNSA. Cut back by 5 bases and 3 bases, the V and J ends lie 14 bases apart. The CDR3 numbers 15 residues from cysteine through phenylalanine. This entry keeps only the CDR3 DNA: 45 bases, framed from base 1. General conclusions and limits of the study: In the ex vivo response, HLA-C-restricted CMV-specific TCR beta clonotypes were dominant, and in two of eight donors the single most frequent clonotype came from this HLA-C-restricted group. Cumulative frequency of public TCR beta family members discriminated carriers of CMV infection plus the relevant HLA type in this cohort and an independent approximately 370-donor cohort.

Recombination connected TRBV7-2 to TRBJ2-1; the D assignment is uncertain and may be TRBD1 or TRBD2, with 5 bases supporting each. The receptor was isolated from a human donor in good health (CMV status not recorded). Some clones in this sample may be carry-over from other donors' samples. The sequences come from cultured PBMCs, collected from culture after CMV antigen stimulation. The nucleotide sequence reads TGTGCCAGCAGCCGGGACCCAGGATACTACAATGAGCAGTTCTTC. It codes for CASSRDPGYYNEQFF.